The clone carrying this TCR beta chain has more than one count but fewer than ten. Antigen: not known. Germline CDR1 and CDR2: MNHNS and SASEGT. The ends were cut back, 3 bases at V and 7 bases at J, with 9 bases in the middle. The CDR3 spans 12 residues. This sample stems from a study of T-cell memory formation after mild COVID-19. On the study more broadly: TCR clustering was largely donor specific.

Findings of the study overall: Clonal second-wave expansions that peaked on day 37 had unconfirmed SARS-CoV-2 specificity. Clones that got smaller from day 15 to 85 had even CD4/CD8, while clones growing later tipped toward CD4+.

Using constant-segment primers, 5'RACE produced TCR alpha and TCR beta cDNA libraries carrying sample barcodes and UMIs. MiXCR was run by TCRdb on the 5' RACE reads, yielding one entry per CDR3 protein. The sample lists 250,000 to 300,000 distinct CDR3 sequences, 16% occurring once. The clonotype comes from a man aged 18 to 35 who had mild COVID-19 (a few samples of this study predate the infection). Cell type and time point are not known. The V gene is TRBV6-1, the J gene TRBJ1-1, with a tentative D call TRBD1 (5 bases). The sequenced material came from PBMCs or a T cell subset sorted from them (not recorded which). CDR3 sequence: CASSEQGGEAFF. The CDR3 region has the DNA TGTGCCAGCAGTGAGCAGGGCGGTGAAGCTTTCTTT.